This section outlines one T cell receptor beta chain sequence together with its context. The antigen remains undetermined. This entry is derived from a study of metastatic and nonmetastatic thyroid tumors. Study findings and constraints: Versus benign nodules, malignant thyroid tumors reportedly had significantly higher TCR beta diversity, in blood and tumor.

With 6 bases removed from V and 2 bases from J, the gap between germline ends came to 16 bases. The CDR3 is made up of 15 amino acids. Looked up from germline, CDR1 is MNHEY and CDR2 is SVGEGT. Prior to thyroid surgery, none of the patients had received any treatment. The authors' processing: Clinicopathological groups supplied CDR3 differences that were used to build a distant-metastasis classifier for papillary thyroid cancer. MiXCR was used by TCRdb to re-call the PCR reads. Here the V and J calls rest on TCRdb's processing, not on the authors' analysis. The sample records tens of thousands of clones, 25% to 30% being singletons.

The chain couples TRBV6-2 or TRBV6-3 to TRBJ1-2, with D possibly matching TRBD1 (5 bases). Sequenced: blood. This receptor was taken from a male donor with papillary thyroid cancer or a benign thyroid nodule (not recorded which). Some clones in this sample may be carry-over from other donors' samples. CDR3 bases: TGTGCCAGCAGCACTTATCGGGACTACAACTATGGCTACACCTTC. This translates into CASSTYRDYNYGYTF.